This T cell receptor beta chain is drawn from a study of cytomegalovirus exposure and HLA in healthy donors. Donors counted as nominally healthy when sampled, yet unrecorded immune exposures were likely. Whole-study results and caveats: Data from an earlier analysis indicated that most TCR beta V segments were productive either about 87% or about 30% of the time. The authors later linked a missense DCLRE1C variant to TCR beta V- and J-gene trimming. Another analysis was done later, and it associated approximately 18,000 TCR beta sequences with HLA alleles at 0.05 false discovery rate.

Primers: 60 Vbeta forward and 13 Jbeta reverse. TCRdb's copy holds only in-frame clones and misses some; the assay was immunoSEQ multiplex PCR. Of roughly 170,000 clones in the sample, around 78% are singletons; the top ten hold 0.7% to 0.8%. V shed 4 bases and J 8 bases; nucleotides not matched to a gene: 8. CDR3 length: 15 amino acids. Germline V lookup: CDR1 SGHVS, CDR2 FQNEAQ. This clone came up a few times. Its target is unknown. The rearrangement uses TRBV7-8 and TRBJ2-1; 10 bases are a match to TRBD1. The specimen was PBMCs. This TCR derives from a female donor in good health and CMV-seronegative. The CDR3 loop is CASSSTGGQAHEQFF. The CDR3 coding sequence is TGTGCCAGCAGCTCGACAGGGGGCCAGGCACATGAGCAGTTCTTC.